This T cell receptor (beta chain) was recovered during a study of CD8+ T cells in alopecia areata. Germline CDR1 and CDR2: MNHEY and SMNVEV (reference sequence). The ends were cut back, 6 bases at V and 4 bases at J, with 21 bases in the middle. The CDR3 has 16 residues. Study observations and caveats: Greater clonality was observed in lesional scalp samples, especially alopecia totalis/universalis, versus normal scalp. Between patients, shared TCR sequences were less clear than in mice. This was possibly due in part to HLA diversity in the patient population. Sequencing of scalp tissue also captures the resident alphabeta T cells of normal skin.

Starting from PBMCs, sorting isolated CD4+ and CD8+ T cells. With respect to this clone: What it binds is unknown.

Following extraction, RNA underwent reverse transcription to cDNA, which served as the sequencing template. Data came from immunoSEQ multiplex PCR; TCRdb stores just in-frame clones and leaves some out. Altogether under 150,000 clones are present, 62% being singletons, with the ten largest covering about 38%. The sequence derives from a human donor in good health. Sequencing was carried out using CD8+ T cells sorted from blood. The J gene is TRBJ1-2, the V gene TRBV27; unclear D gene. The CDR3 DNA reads TGTGCCAGCAGCAATCAACCCCTCGGGCATAGCTATGGCTACACCTTC. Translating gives CASSNQPLGHSYGYTF.